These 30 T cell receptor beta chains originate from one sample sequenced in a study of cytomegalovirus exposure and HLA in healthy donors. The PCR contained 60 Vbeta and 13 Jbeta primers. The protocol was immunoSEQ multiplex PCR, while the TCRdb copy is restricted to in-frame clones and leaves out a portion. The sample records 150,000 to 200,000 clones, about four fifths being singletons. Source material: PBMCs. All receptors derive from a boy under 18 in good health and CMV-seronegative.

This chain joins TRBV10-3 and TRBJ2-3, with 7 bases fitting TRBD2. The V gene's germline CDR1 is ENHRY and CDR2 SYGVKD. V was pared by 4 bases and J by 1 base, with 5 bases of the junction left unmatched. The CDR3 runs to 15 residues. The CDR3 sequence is CAISGAGVRTDTQYF. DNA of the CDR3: TGTGCCATCAGTGGGGCGGGGGTGCGCACAGATACGCAGTATTTT.

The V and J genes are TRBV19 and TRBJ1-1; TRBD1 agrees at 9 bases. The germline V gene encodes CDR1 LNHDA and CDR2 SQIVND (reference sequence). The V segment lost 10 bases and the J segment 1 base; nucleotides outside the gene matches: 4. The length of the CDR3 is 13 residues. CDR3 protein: CATRDRENTEAFF. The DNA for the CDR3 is TGTGCCACTCGGGACAGGGAGAACACTGAAGCTTTCTTT. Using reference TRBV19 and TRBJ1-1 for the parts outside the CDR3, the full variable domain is DGGITQSPKYLFRKEGQNVTLSCEQNLNHDAMYWYRQDPGQGLRLIYYSQIVNDFQKGDIAEGYSVSREKKESFPLTVTSAQKNPTAFYLCATRDRENTEAFFGQGTRLTVV.

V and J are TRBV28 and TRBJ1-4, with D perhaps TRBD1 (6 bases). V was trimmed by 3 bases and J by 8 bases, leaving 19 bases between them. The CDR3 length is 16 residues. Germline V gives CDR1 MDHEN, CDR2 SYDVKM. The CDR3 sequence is CASSFLQGQSGEKLFF. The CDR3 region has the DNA TGTGCCAGCAGTTTTTTACAAGGACAGTCAGGAGAAAAACTGTTTTTT. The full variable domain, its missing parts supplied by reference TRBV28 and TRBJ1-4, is DVKVTQSSRYLVKRTGEKVFLECVQDMDHENMFWYRQDPGLGLRLIYFSYDVKMKEKGDIPEGYSVSREKKERFSLILESASTNQTSMYLCASSFLQGQSGEKLFFGSGTQLSVL.

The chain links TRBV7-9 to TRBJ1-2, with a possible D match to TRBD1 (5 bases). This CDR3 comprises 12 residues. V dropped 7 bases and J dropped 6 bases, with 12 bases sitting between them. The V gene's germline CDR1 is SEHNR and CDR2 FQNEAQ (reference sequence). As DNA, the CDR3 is TGTGCCAGCAACCGGGGGTCCCATGGCTACACCTTC. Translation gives CASNRGSHGYTF.

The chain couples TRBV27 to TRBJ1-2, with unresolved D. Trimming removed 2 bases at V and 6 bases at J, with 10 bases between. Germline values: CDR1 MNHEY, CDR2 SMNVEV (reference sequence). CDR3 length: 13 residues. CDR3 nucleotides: TGTGCCAGCAGTTTAACCAGGTCCCATGGCTACACCTTC. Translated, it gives CASSLTRSHGYTF.

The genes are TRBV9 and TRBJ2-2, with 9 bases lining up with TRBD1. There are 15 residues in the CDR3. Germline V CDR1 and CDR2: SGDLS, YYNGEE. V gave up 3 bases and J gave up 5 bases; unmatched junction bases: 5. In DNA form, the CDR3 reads TGTGCCAGCAGCGCCGGGACAGGGTGGACCGGGGAGCTGTTTTTT. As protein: CASSAGTGWTGELFF.

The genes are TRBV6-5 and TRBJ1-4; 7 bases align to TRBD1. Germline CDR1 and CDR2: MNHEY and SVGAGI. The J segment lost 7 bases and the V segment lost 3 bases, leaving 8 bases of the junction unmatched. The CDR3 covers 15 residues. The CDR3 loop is CASSYFGQGGEKLFF. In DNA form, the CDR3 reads TGTGCCAGCAGTTATTTCGGCCAGGGGGGTGAAAAACTGTTTTTT.

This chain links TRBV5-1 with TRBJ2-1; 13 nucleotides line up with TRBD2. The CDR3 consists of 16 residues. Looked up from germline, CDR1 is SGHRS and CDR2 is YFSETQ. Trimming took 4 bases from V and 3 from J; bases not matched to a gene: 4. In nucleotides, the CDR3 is TGCGCCAGCAGCCTGAGGACTAGCGGGAGCTACAATGAGCAGTTCTTC. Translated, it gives CASSLRTSGSYNEQFF.

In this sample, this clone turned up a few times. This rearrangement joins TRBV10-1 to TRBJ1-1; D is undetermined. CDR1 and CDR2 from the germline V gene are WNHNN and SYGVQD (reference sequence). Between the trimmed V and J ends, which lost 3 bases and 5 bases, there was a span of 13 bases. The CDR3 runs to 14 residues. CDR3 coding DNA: TGCGCCAGCAGTGAAGGAGGGATCGGAACTGAAGCTTTCTTT. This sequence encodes CASSEGGIGTEAFF.

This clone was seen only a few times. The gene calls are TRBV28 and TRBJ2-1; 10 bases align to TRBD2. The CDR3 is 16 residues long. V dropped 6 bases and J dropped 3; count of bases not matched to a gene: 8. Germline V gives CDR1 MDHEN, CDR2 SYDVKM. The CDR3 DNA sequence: TGTGCCAGCAGATACCCTAGCGGGAGTTTCTACAATGAGCAGTTCTTC. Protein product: CASRYPSGSFYNEQFF.

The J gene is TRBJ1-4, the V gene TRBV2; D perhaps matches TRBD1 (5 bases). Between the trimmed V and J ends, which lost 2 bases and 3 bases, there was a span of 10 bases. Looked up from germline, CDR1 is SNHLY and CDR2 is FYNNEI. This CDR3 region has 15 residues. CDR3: CASSENDRANEKLFF. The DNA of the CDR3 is TGTGCCAGCAGTGAAAACGACAGAGCTAATGAAAAACTGTTTTTT.

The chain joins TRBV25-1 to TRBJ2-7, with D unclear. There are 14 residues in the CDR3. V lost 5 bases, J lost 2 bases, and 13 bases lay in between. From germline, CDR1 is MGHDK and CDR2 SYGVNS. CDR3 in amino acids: CASSSDNQAYEQYF. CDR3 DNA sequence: TGTGCCAGCAGTTCAGATAATCAAGCCTACGAGCAGTACTTC.

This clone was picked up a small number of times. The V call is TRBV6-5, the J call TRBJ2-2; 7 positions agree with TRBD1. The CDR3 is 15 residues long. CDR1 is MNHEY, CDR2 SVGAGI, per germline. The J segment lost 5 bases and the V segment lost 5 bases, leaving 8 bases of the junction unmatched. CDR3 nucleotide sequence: TGTGCCAGCAGTACCGGTAGGGGGCCTACCGGGGAGCTGTTTTTT. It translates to CASSTGRGPTGELFF.

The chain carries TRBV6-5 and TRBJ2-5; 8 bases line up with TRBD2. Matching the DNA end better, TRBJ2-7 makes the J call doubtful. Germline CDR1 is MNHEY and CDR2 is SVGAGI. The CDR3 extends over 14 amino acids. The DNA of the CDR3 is TGTGCCAGCACGTCGGCGGGAGGCATCTACGAGCAGTACTTC. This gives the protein CASTSAGGIYEQYF.

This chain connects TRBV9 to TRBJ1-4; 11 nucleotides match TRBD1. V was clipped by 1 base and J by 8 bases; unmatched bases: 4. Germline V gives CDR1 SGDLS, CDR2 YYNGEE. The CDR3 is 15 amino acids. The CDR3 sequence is CASSVTGTGGEKLFF. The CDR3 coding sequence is TGTGCCAGCAGCGTAACCGGGACAGGGGGAGAAAAACTGTTTTTT.

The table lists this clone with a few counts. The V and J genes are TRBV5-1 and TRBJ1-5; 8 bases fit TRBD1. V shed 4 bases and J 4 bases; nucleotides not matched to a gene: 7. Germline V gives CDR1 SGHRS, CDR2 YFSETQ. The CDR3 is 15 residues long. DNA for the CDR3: TGCGCCAGCAGCCCAGGGGGGGACAGGAATCAGCCCCAGCATTTT. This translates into CASSPGGDRNQPQHF. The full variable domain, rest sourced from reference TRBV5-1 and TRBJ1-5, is KAGVTQTPRYLIKTRGQQVTLSCSPISGHRSVSWYQQTPGQGLQFLFEYFSETQRNKGNFPGRFSGRQFSNSRSEMNVSTLELGDSALYLCASSPGGDRNQPQHFGDGTRLSIL.

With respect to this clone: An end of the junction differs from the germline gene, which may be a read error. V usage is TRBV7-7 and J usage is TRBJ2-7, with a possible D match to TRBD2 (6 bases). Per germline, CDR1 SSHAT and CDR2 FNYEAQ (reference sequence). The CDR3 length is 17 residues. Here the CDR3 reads CASSLAKTSTPSYEQYF. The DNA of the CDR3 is TGTGCTAGCAGCTTAGCCAAGACTAGTACCCCATCCTACGAGCAGTACTTC.

The CDR3 coding sequence is TGTGCCAGCAGTTTAACGCTAGCGGGACGTACAGATACGCAGTATTTT. This codes for CASSLTLAGRTDTQYF. The chain uses TRBV27 and TRBJ2-3, with TRBD2 matching over 9 bases. CDR3 size: 16 residues. Germline CDR1 is MNHEY and CDR2 is SMNVEV (reference sequence). The J segment lost 3 bases and the V segment lost 2 bases, leaving 6 bases of the junction unmatched.

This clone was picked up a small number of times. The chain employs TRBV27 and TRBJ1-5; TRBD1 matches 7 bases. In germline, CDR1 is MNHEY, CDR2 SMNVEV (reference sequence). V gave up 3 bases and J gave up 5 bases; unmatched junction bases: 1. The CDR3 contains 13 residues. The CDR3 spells CASSFRGDQPQHF. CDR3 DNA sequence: TGTGCCAGCAGTTTCAGGGGGGATCAGCCCCAGCATTTT.

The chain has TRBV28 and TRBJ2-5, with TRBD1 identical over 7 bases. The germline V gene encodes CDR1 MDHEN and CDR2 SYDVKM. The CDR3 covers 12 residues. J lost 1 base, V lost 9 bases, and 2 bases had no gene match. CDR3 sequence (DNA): TGTGCCAGGACAGGGATCCAAGAGACCCAGTACTTC. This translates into CARTGIQETQYF.

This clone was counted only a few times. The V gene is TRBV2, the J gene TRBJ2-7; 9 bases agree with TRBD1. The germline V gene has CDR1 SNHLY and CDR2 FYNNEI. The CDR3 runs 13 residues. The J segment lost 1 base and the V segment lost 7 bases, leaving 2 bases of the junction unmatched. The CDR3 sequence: CASKGQGSYEQYF. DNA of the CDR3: TGTGCCAGCAAAGGACAGGGGTCCTACGAGCAGTACTTC. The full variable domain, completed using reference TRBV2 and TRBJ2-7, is EPEVTQTPSHQVTQMGQEVILRCVPISNHLYFYWYRQILGQKVEFLVSFYNNEISEKSEIFDDQFSVERPDGSNFTLKIRSTKLEDSAMYFCASKGQGSYEQYFGPGTRLTVT.

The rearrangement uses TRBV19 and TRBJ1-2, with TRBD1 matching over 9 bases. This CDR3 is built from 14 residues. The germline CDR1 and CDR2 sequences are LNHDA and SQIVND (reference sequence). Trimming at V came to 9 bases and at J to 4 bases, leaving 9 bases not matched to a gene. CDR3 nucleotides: TGTGCCAGCAAGAGGGGACAGGGTACCTATGGCTACACCTTC. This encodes CASKRGQGTYGYTF.

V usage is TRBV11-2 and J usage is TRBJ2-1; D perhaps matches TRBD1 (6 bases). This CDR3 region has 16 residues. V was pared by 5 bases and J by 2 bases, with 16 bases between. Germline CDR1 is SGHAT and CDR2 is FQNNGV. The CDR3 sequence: CASSRISRQAYNEQFF. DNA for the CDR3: TGTGCCAGCAGCCGCATAAGTAGACAGGCCTACAATGAGCAGTTCTTC.

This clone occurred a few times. CDR3 in DNA: TGTGCCAGCTCACCGACAGGGACCAATCAGCCCCAGCATTTT. The encoded protein is CASSPTGTNQPQHF. This chain uses TRBV18 with TRBJ1-5; 7 bases map to TRBD1. Germline CDR1 reads KGHSH; CDR2 reads LQKENI. J was trimmed by 3 bases and V by 3 bases; bases with no gene match: 2. The CDR3 spans 14 residues.

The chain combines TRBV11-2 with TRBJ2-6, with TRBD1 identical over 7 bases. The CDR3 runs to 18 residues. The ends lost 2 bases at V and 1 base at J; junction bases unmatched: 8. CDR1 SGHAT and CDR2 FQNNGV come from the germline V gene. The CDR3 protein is CASSLTRTGISGANVLTF. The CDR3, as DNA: TGTGCCAGCAGCTTAACGAGGACAGGAATATCTGGGGCCAACGTCCTGACTTTC.

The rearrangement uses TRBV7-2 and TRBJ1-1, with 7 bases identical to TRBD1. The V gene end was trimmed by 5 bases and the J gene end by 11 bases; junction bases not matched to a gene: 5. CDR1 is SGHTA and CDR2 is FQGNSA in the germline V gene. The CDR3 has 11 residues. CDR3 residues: CASSLGQAAFF. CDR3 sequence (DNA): TGTGCCAGCAGCCTTGGACAGGCTGCTTTCTTT.

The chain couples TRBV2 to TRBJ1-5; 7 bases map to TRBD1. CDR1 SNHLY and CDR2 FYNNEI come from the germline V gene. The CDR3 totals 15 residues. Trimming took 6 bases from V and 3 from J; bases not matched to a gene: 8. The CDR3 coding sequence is TGTGCCAGCAGGCGACCAGGGGGAACCAATCAGCCCCAGCATTTT. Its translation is CASRRPGGTNQPQHF.

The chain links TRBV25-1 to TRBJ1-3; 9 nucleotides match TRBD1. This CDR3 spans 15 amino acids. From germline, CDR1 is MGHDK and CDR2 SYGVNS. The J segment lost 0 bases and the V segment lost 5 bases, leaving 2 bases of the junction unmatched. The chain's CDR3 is CASSWTGVSGNTIYF. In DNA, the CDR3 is TGTGCCAGCAGTTGGACAGGGGTCTCTGGAAACACCATATATTTT.

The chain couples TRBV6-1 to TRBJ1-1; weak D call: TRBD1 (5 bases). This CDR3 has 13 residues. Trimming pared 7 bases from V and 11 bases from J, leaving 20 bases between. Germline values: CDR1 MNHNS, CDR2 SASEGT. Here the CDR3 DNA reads TGTGCCAGCACGGTCCAGCAGGGTTTGACGGCTTTCTTT. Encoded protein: CASTVQQGLTAFF.

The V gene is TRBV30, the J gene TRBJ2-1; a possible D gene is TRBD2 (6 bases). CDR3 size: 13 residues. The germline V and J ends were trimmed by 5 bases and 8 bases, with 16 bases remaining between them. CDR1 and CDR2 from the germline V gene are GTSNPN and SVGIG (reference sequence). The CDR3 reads CAWAGLTIDEQFF. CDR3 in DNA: TGTGCCTGGGCGGGACTTACGATCGATGAGCAGTTCTTC.